This T cell receptor beta chain was sequenced for a study of blood T cell repertoires in COVID-19. Study overall: Spain, Italy and the United States supplied samples that represented acute and convalescent COVID-19.

Germline CDR1 and CDR2: MNHEY and SVGEGT. V lost 5 bases and J lost 4, with 25 bases in between. The CDR3 is made up of 18 amino acids. In the original analysis: Estimation of nucleated cell counts relied on the amplification of reference gene primers. The method was immunoSEQ multiplex PCR; TCRdb's version includes in-frame clones alone and lacks a portion of them. V and J calls plus clone size are reproduced from that table; the DNA served to infer D and trimming. The data show just over 50,000 clones, roughly 87% seen once. The receptor was isolated from a human donor with active COVID-19. The donor label of this sample is uncertain. The V and J genes are TRBV6-2 or TRBV6-3 and TRBJ2-3; the D gene is possibly TRBD2 (6 bases). Sequences were obtained from peripheral blood. The CDR3 sequence is CASSPRGTVIASADTQYF. The CDR3 DNA reads as TGTGCCAGCAGTCCACGGGGGACCGTCATCGCCAGCGCAGATACGCAGTATTTT.